One sample yielded the 18 T cell receptor beta chains listed below, sequenced in a study of blood T cell repertoires in COVID-19. The table came from immunoSEQ multiplex PCR; TCRdb's copy has only in-frame clones and leaves some out. The sample has roughly 190,000 clones, 87% seen once. The sequenced sample consisted of PBMCs or T cells enriched from blood (not recorded which). The receptors come from a woman in her thirties who had recovered from COVID-19.

The rearrangement joins TRBV7-9 to TRBJ1-3; maybe TRBD1 (5 bases). Trimming left V 7 bases short and J 0 bases short, with 13 bases between. This CDR3 spans 15 amino acids. CDR1 SEHNR and CDR2 FQNEAQ come from the germline V gene (reference sequence). The CDR3, as DNA: TGTGCCAGCATAGGCGGGGGGGTCTCTGGAAACACCATATATTTT. It specifies CASIGGGVSGNTIYF.

V gene TRBV6-5 combines with J gene TRBJ2-3, with D perhaps matching TRBD1 (6 bases). Germline CDR1 is MNHEY and CDR2 is SVGAGI. V was shortened by 6 bases and J by 2 bases, with 9 bases between the two germline ends. The CDR3 totals 13 residues. The CDR3 is CASRGQSTDTQYF. In DNA form, the CDR3 reads TGTGCCAGCAGAGGACAGTCCACAGATACGCAGTATTTT.

The chain has TRBV30 and TRBJ1-4; no reliable D call. CDR1 is GTSNPN, CDR2 SVGIG, per germline (reference sequence). Trimming stripped 0 bases from V and 6 bases from J, with 20 bases between. CDR3 length: 17 amino acids. CDR3 in amino acids: CAWSVSHRWAQDEKLFF. CDR3 bases: TGTGCCTGGAGTGTATCGCATAGGTGGGCCCAGGATGAAAAACTGTTTTTT.

This chain uses TRBV30 with TRBJ1-2; D unresolved. Germline values: CDR1 GTSNPN, CDR2 SVGIG (reference sequence). V was trimmed by 1 base and J by 8 bases, leaving 20 bases between them. There are 15 residues in the CDR3. The chain's CDR3 is CAWSGLTTAGGGYTF. In DNA form, the CDR3 reads TGTGCCTGGAGTGGCCTGACCACGGCCGGAGGCGGCTACACCTTC.

The chain carries TRBV18 and TRBJ1-5; D is possibly TRBD1 (5 bases). CDR1 and CDR2 (germline): KGHSH, LQKENI. The CDR3 length is 14 residues. V lost 3 bases, J lost 7 bases, and 13 bases lay in between. Here the CDR3 reads CASSPRVRSQPQHF. In nucleotides, the CDR3 is TGTGCCAGCTCACCCAGGGTCCGTTCACAGCCCCAGCATTTT.

Turning to this clone: This specimen includes other DNA sequences encoding the same CDR3. The chain links TRBV7-2 to TRBJ1-6, with a weak D call TRBD1 (5 bases). The CDR3 spans 15 residues. Germline V gives CDR1 SGHTA, CDR2 FQGNSA. V was clipped by 0 bases and J by 10 bases, with 13 bases between them. As DNA, the CDR3 is TGTGCCAGCAGCTTAGCTGGGGGGATGGGGTCACCCCTCCACTTT. Translating it yields CASSLAGGMGSPLHF.

This clone was seen a handful of times. The V call is TRBV3-1 (or the pseudogene TRBV3-2), the J call TRBJ2-1, with 14 bases lining up with TRBD2. Per germline, CDR1 LGHDT and CDR2 YNNKEL (reference sequence). The CDR3 is made up of 17 amino acids. Trimming took 3 bases from V and 3 from J; bases not matched to a gene: 4. In DNA form, the CDR3 reads TGTGCCAGCAGCCACGGACTAGCGGGAGGCCGCTACAATGAGCAGTTCTTC. The encoded protein is CASSHGLAGGRYNEQFF.

This clone showed up just once. The chain has TRBV14 and TRBJ2-1, with D perhaps matching TRBD1 (5 bases). The CDR3 extends over 14 amino acids. The germline CDR1 and CDR2 sequences are SGHDN and FVKESK. V lost 3 bases to trimming and J lost 2 bases, with 8 bases between them. The chain's CDR3 is CASSQRTPYNEQFF. DNA of the CDR3: TGTGCCAGCAGCCAGCGGACACCCTACAATGAGCAGTTCTTC.

V usage is TRBV11-2 and J usage is TRBJ2-5; D not certain. V was cut by 3 bases and J by 0 bases, with 11 bases left in between. The V gene's germline CDR1 is SGHAT and CDR2 FQNNGV. The CDR3 has 15 residues. The CDR3 DNA follows: TGTGCCAGCAGCTTCTCGAACAGCTACCAAGAGACCCAGTACTTC. As protein: CASSFSNSYQETQYF.

J is TRBJ1-1 and V is TRBV27; TRBD1 agrees at 10 bases. CDR3 length equals 14 residues. The trim removed 5 bases at V and 6 bases at J, leaving 6 bases unmatched. The germline V gene has CDR1 MNHEY and CDR2 SMNVEV (reference sequence). CDR3 loop: CASSRTGGLAEAFF. As DNA, the CDR3 is TGTGCCAGCAGTAGGACAGGGGGTTTGGCTGAAGCTTTCTTT.

This chain uses TRBV5-1 with TRBJ2-1; D ambiguous. The CDR3 totals 13 residues. From germline, CDR1 is SGHRS and CDR2 YFSETQ. V shed 0 bases and J shed 4 bases, with 5 bases lying between them. The CDR3 DNA is TGCGCCAGCAGCTTGGACGGTTACAATGAGCAGTTCTTC. Protein product: CASSLDGYNEQFF.

The chain recombines TRBV6-2 or TRBV6-3 with TRBJ1-5; TRBD1 matches at 11 bases. From germline, CDR1 is MNHEY and CDR2 SVGEGT. The CDR3 loop spans 16 amino acids. With V trimmed by 6 bases and J by 7 bases, 11 bases remained unmatched. The CDR3 nucleotides are TGTGCCAGCAGCTCCGGGACAGGGGGTTCGGGACAGCCCCAGCATTTT. Residues: CASSSGTGGSGQPQHF.

V usage is TRBV2 and J usage is TRBJ1-6; D remains ambiguous. The germline V gene encodes CDR1 SNHLY and CDR2 FYNNEI. There are 15 residues in the CDR3. The V gene lost 3 bases and the J gene lost 5 bases, with 11 bases spanning the gap. The CDR3 sequence: CASSEEQPDNSPLHF. CDR3 bases: TGTGCCAGCAGTGAGGAGCAGCCTGATAATTCACCCCTCCACTTT.

The chain carries TRBV27 and TRBJ1-5; no clear D. Trimming pared 1 base from V and 3 bases from J, leaving 13 bases between. CDR3 length equals 16 residues. Germline loops: CDR1 MNHEY, CDR2 SMNVEV (reference sequence). The CDR3 nucleotides are TGTGCCAGCAGTTTATTGCCTCCGGTTACCAATCAGCCCCAGCATTTT. This translates into CASSLLPPVTNQPQHF.

This chain uses TRBV3-1 (or the pseudogene TRBV3-2) with TRBJ1-6; maybe TRBD1 (5 bases). This CDR3 is built from 16 residues. Trimming shortened V by 4 bases and J by 6 bases, and 16 bases separated the two germline ends. Germline lookup yields CDR1 LGHDT and CDR2 YNNKEL (reference sequence). CDR3 residues: CASSPAGGGGNSPLHF. Written as DNA, the CDR3 is TGTGCCAGCAGCCCGGCCGGGGGGGGAGGTAATTCACCCCTCCACTTT.

The chain uses TRBV7-2 and TRBJ1-6, with D perhaps TRBD1 (5 bases). Germline CDR1 reads SGHTA; CDR2 reads FQGNSA. V was shortened by 1 base and J by 9 bases, with 16 bases between the two germline ends. This CDR3 has 16 residues. CDR3 nucleotides: TGTGCCAGCAGCTTAGACTTAGAGGCAGGGATTTCACCCCTCCACTTT. Translation: CASSLDLEAGISPLHF.

The table lists this clone with a count of one. The rearrangement joins TRBV4-1 to TRBJ2-1, with TRBD2 matching over 10 bases. Germline V gene data show CDR1 as MGHRA and CDR2 as YSYEKL. J lost 3 bases, V lost 1 base, and 0 bases had no gene match. This CDR3 comprises 15 residues. The CDR3 here is CASSQGTSGYNEQFF. CDR3 sequence (DNA): TGCGCCAGCAGCCAAGGGACTAGCGGCTACAATGAGCAGTTCTTC.

The V gene is TRBV19, the J gene TRBJ2-3; D is perhaps TRBD2 (7 bases). Trimming took off 7 bases at V and 4 bases at J, with 18 bases between the two ends. CDR3 length: 15 residues. From germline, CDR1 is LNHDA and CDR2 SQIVND (reference sequence). For the CDR3, the DNA is TGTGCCAGTAAACCACGGGGGGCGAGGGCAGATACGCAGTATTTT. It yields the protein CASKPRGARADTQYF.